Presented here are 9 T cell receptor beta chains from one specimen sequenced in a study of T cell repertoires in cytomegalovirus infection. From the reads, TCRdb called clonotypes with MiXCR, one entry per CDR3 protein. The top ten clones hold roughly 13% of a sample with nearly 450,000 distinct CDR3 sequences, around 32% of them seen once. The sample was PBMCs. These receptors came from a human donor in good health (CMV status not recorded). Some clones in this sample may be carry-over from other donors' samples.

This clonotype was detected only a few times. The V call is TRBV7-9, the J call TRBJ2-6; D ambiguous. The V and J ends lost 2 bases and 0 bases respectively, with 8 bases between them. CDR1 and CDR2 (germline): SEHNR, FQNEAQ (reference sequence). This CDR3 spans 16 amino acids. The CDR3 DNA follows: TGTGCCAGCAGCTTAATAGGAAGCTCTGGGGCCAACGTCCTGACTTTC. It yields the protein CASSLIGSSGANVLTF. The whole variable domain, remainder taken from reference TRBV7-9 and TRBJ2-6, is DTGVSQNPRHKITKRGQNVTFRCDPISEHNRLYWYRQTLGQGPEFLTYFQNEAQLEKSRLLSDRFSAERPKGSFSTLEIQRTEQGDSAMYLCASSLIGSSGANVLTFGAGSRLTVL.

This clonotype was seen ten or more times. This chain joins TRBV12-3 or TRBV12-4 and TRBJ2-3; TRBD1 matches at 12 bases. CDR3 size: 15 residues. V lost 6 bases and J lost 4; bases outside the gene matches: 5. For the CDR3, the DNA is TGTGCCAGCAGGACCGGGACAGGGGGCGCAGATACGCAGTATTTT. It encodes CASRTGTGGADTQYF.

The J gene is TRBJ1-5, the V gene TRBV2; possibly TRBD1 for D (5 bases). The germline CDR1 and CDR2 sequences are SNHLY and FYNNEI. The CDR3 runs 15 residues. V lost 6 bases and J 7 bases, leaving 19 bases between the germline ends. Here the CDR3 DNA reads TGTGCCAGCAGGGGTGGAGACCGGGGGGACCAGCCCCAGCATTTT. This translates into CASRGGDRGDQPQHF. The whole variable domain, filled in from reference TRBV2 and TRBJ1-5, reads EPEVTQTPSHQVTQMGQEVILRCVPISNHLYFYWYRQILGQKVEFLVSFYNNEISEKSEIFDDQFSVERPDGSNFTLKIRSTKLEDSAMYFCASRGGDRGDQPQHFGDGTRLSIL.

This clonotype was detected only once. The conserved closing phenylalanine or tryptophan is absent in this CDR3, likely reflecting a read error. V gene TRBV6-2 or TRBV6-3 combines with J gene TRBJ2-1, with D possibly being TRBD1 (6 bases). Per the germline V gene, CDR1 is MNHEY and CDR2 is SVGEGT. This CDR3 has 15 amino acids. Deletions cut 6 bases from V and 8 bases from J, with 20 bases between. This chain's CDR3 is CASSRDRFPVDEQFL. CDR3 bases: TGTGCCAGCAGCCGAGACAGGTTCCCCGTCGATGAGCAGTTCCTC.

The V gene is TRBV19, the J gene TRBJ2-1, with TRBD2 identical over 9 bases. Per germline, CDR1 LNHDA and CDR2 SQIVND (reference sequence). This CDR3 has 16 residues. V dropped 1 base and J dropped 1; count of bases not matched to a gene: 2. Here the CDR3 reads CASSIASGDSYNEQFF. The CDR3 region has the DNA TGTGCCAGTAGTATAGCTAGCGGGGATTCCTACAATGAGCAGTTCTTC. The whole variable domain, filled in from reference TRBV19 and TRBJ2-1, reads DGGITQSPKYLFRKEGQNVTLSCEQNLNHDAMYWYRQDPGQGLRLIYYSQIVNDFQKGDIAEGYSVSREKKESFPLTVTSAQKNPTAFYLCASSIASGDSYNEQFFGPGTRLTVL.

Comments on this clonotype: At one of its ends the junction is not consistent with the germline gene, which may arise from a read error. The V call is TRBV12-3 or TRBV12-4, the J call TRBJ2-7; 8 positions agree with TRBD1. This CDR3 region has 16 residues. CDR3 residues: CASSSSGQGSSDEKSF. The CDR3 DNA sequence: TGTGCCAGCAGTTCCTCCGGACAGGGTTCGAGCGACGAGAAGTCCTTC.

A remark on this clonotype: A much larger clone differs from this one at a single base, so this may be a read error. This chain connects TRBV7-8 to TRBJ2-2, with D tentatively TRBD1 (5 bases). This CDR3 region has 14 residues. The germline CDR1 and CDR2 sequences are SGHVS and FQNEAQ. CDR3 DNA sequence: TGTTCCAGCAGCTCCAGGGCCAACACCGGGGAGCTGTTTTTT. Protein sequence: CSSSSRANTGELFF.

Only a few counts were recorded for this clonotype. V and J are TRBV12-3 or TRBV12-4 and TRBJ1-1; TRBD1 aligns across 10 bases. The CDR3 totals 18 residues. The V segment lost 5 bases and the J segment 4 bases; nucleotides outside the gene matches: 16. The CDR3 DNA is TGTGCCAGCAGTCCCACGGCGGGGACAGGGGTTGGCGGCACTGAAGCTTTCTTT. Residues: CASSPTAGTGVGGTEAFF.

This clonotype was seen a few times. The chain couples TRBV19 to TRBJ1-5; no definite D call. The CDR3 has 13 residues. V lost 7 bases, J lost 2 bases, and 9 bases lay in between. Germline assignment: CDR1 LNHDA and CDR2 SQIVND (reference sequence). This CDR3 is CASTPIGNQPQHF. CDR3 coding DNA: TGTGCCAGTACCCCCATTGGCAATCAGCCCCAGCATTTT.